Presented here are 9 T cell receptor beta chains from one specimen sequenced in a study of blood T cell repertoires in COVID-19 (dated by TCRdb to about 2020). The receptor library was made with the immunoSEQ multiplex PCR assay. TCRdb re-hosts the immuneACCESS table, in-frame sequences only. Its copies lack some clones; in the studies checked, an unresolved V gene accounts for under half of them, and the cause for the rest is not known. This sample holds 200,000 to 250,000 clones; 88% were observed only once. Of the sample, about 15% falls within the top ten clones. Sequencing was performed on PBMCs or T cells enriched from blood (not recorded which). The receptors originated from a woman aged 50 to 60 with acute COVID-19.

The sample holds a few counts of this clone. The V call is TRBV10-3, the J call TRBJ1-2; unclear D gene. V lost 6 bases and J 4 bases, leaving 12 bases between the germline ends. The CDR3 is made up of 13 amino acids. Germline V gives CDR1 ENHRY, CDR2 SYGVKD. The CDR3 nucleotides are TGTGCCATCAGGGGAGAGAGCATCTATGGCTACACCTTC. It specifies CAIRGESIYGYTF.

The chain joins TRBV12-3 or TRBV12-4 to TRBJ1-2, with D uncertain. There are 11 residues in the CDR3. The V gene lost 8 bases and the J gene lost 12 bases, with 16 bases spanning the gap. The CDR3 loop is CASQPGSVNTF. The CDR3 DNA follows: TGTGCCAGCCAACCGGGGTCCGTCAACACCTTC.

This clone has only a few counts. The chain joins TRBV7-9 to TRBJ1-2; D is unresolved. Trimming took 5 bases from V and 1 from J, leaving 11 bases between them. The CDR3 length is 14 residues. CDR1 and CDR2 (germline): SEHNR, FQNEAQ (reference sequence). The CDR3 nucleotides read TGTGCCAGCAGCCGACATACAATTAACTATGGCTACACCTTC. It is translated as CASSRHTINYGYTF.

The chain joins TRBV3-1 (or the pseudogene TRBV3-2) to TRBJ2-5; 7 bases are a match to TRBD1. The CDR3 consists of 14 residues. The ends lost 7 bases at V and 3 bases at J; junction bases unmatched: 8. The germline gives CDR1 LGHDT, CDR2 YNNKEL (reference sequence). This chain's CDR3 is CASITTGIEETQYF. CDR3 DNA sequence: TGTGCCAGCATTACGACAGGGATCGAAGAGACCCAGTACTTC.

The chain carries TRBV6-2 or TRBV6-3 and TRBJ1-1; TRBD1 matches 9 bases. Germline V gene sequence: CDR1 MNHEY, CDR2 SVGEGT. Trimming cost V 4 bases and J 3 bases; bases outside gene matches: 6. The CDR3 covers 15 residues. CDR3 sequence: CASSSTGQGYTEAFF. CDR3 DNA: TGTGCCAGCAGTTCCACTGGACAGGGGTACACTGAAGCTTTCTTT.

CDR3 amino acids: CASSPRQGLGEKLFF. CDR3 coding DNA: TGTGCCAGCTCACCGCGACAGGGTTTGGGTGAAAAACTGTTTTTT. The chain is built from TRBV18 and TRBJ1-4, with TRBD1 matching over 7 bases. Unmatched junction bases numbered 8, after V lost 3 bases and J lost 7 bases. CDR3 length equals 15 residues. Germline CDR1 reads KGHSH; CDR2 reads LQKENI.

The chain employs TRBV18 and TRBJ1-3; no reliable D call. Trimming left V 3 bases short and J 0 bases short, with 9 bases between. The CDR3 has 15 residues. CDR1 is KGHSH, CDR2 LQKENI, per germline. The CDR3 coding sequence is TGTGCCAGCTCACCTGGAGCGAGCTCTGGAAACACCATATATTTT. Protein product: CASSPGASSGNTIYF. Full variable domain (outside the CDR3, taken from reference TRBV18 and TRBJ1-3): NAGVMQNPRHLVRRRGQEARLRCSPMKGHSHVYWYRQLPEEGLKFMVYLQKENIIDESGMPKERFSAEFPKEGPSILRIQQVVRGDSAAYFCASSPGASSGNTIYFGEGSWLTVV.

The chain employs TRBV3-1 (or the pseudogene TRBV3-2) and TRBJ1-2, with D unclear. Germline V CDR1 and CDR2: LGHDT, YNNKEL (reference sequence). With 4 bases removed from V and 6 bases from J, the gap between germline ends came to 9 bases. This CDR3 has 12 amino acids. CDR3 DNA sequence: TGTGCCAGCAGCCGGTCAACTGATGGCTACACCTTC. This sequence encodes CASSRSTDGYTF.

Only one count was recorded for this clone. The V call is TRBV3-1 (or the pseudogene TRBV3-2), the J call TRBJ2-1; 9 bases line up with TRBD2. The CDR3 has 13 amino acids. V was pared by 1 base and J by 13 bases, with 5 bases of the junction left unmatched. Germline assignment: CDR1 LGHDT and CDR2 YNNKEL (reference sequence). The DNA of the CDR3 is TGTGCCAGCAGCCAAGCGTGGCTAGCGGGACAGTTCTTC. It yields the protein CASSQAWLAGQFF.